These 32 T cell receptor beta chains came from one sample sequenced in a study of blood T cell repertoires in COVID-19. Here immunoSEQ multiplex PCR was the method, and the copy in TCRdb shows in-frame clones only, minus some. The sample lists 250,000 to 350,000 clones; 85% were seen once. The sample comprised PBMCs or T cells enriched from blood (not recorded which). The receptors here all came from a woman between 45 and 60 years old who had recovered from COVID-19.

The CDR3 loop reads CASSLSSYNSPLHF. CDR3 sequence (DNA): TGCGCCAGCAGCCTTAGCTCCTATAATTCACCCCTCCACTTT. The chain links TRBV5-1 to TRBJ1-6; no reliable D call. The V and J ends lost 4 bases and 0 bases respectively, with 5 bases between them. The germline V gene has CDR1 SGHRS and CDR2 YFSETQ. The CDR3 totals 14 residues.

The V gene is TRBV19, the J gene TRBJ1-5; possible D gene TRBD1, 6 bases. V was pared by 2 bases and J by 5 bases, with 28 bases between. Germline-derived CDR1 and CDR2 are LNHDA and SQIVND (reference sequence). This CDR3 comprises 20 residues. DNA of the CDR3: TGTGCCAGTAGTATAAGACCCCGCGAGGGACACAAAGGTCAGGATCAGCCCCAGCATTTT. It encodes CASSIRPREGHKGQDQPQHF.

The chain employs TRBV7-2 and TRBJ2-2; unclear D gene. The germline gives CDR1 SGHTA, CDR2 FQGNSA. Trimming took off 1 base at V and 4 bases at J, with 7 bases between the two ends. This CDR3 is 14 amino acids long. The CDR3 sequence is CASSLERLTGELFF. CDR3 nucleotides: TGTGCCAGCAGCTTAGAGAGGCTCACCGGGGAGCTGTTTTTT.

The V call is TRBV18, the J call TRBJ1-4; tentative D call: TRBD1 (5 bases). CDR3 length: 14 amino acids. CDR1 is KGHSH and CDR2 is LQKENI in the germline V gene. Trimming pared 5 bases from V and 4 bases from J, leaving 11 bases between. CDR3 protein: CASSTVRGNEKLFF. Here the CDR3 DNA reads TGTGCCAGCTCAACCGTTAGGGGTAATGAAAAACTGTTTTTT.

The V and J genes are TRBV10-3 and TRBJ1-1; D is perhaps TRBD1 (5 bases). V was clipped by 2 bases and J by 3 bases, with 16 bases between them. The CDR3 is made up of 16 amino acids. Germline V gene lookup returns CDR1 ENHRY and CDR2 SYGVKD. The CDR3 DNA reads TGTGCCATCAGTGAGCCCCTCACGACGGGGGACACTGAAGCTTTCTTT. Amino acid sequence: CAISEPLTTGDTEAFF.

The V and J genes are TRBV4-1 and TRBJ2-2, with 7 positions matching TRBD1. The length of the CDR3 is 17 residues. Germline V CDR1 and CDR2: MGHRA, YSYEKL. The V gene end was trimmed by 4 bases and the J gene end by 4 bases; junction bases not matched to a gene: 12. In nucleotides, the CDR3 is TGCGCCAGCAGCCCCAGCCAGCGACAGGGTTCCACCGGGGAGCTGTTTTTT. It is translated as CASSPSQRQGSTGELFF.

A remark on this clone: A junction end diverges from the germline sequence, so it may reflect a read error. V gene TRBV2 combines with J gene TRBJ2-7; 8 nucleotides align to TRBD2. The CDR3 runs 14 residues. Germline V gives CDR1 SNHLY, CDR2 FYNNEI. CDR3 coding DNA: TGTGCCAGCGGGGATAGCGGGAAGGTTCCCATATTAAACTTC. Residues: CASGDSGKVPILNF.

This sequence joins TRBV5-1 and TRBJ2-7, with 7 bases lining up with TRBD1. In germline, CDR1 is SGHRS, CDR2 YFSETQ. The junction had 9 bases not matched to a gene; V was cut back by 7 bases and J by 2 bases. This CDR3 contains 14 residues. The CDR3, as DNA: TGCGCCAGCGCACGGGACAGCAGCACCTACGAGCAGTACTTC. It encodes CASARDSSTYEQYF.

This clone has just one count. The genes are TRBV5-4 and TRBJ2-7; 8 bases are shared with TRBD2. After removal of 0 bases from V and 7 bases from J, the junction contained 9 bases not matched to a gene. The length of the CDR3 is 15 residues. CDR1 is SGHNT and CDR2 is YYREEE in the germline V gene (reference sequence). The DNA of the CDR3 is TGTGCCAGCAGCTTGGATGGAGGCGGGGGGCGGGAGCAGTACTTC. Translation gives CASSLDGGGGREQYF. The full variable domain, in which reference TRBV5-4 and TRBJ2-7 provide the parts outside the CDR3, is ETGVTQSPTHLIKTRGQQVTLRCSSQSGHNTVSWYQQALGQGPQFIFQYYREEENGRGNFPPRFSGLQFPNYSSELNVNALELDDSALYLCASSLDGGGGREQYFGPGTRLTVT.

J is TRBJ1-1 and V is TRBV19; D might be TRBD1 (5 bases). CDR1 LNHDA and CDR2 SQIVND come from the germline V gene (reference sequence). V lost 6 bases to trimming and J lost 0 bases, with 14 bases between them. CDR3 length equals 15 residues. CDR3 protein: CASRLTTALNTEAFF. CDR3 DNA: TGTGCCAGTAGATTAACGACAGCCCTGAACACTGAAGCTTTCTTT.

The rearrangement links TRBV5-8 to TRBJ1-2; no firm D call. Germline values: CDR1 SGHTS, CDR2 YDEGEE. The CDR3 contains 10 residues. V lost 4 bases and J lost 6, with 4 bases in between. CDR3 sequence: CASSADGYTF. CDR3 nucleotides: TGTGCCAGCAGCGCAGATGGCTACACCTTC. The whole variable domain, filled in from reference TRBV5-8 and TRBJ1-2, reads EAGVTQSPTHLIKTRGQQATLRCSPISGHTSVYWYQQALGLGLQFLLWYDEGEERNRGNFPPRFSGRQFPNYSSELNVNALELEDSALYLCASSADGYTFGSGTRLTVV.

This rearrangement joins TRBV7-6 to TRBJ2-2; D is unresolved. CDR1 and CDR2 (germline): SGHVS, FNYEAQ. Between the trimmed V and J ends, which lost 1 base and 6 bases, there was a span of 9 bases. CDR3 length: 14 amino acids. The CDR3 DNA sequence: TGTGCCAGCAGCTTAGTGGCTGGAGCCGGGGAGCTGTTTTTT. It encodes CASSLVAGAGELFF.

The CDR3 nucleotides read TGTGCCAGCCGTGACGCGGGCTTAGGGTCACCCCTCCACTTT. Translated: CASRDAGLGSPLHF. The chain is built from TRBV7-9 and TRBJ1-6, with D unresolved. V dropped 8 bases and J dropped 10 bases, with 18 bases sitting between them. Germline V gene data show CDR1 as SEHNR and CDR2 as FQNEAQ (reference sequence). There are 14 residues in the CDR3.

The chain is built from TRBV30 and TRBJ1-5; D gene ambiguous. CDR3 length: 15 amino acids. V dropped 1 base and J dropped 4 bases, with 14 bases sitting between them. Germline CDR1 GTSNPN, CDR2 SVGIG (reference sequence). The CDR3 protein is CAWSDQLTVNQPQHF. In nucleotides, the CDR3 is TGTGCCTGGAGTGATCAACTCACCGTTAATCAGCCCCAGCATTTT. The full variable domain, with the rest looked up from reference TRBV30 and TRBJ1-5, is SQTIHQWPATLVQPVGSPLSLECTVEGTSNPNLYWYRQAAGRGLQLLFYSVGIGQISSEVPQNLSASRPQDRQFILSSKKLLLSDSGFYLCAWSDQLTVNQPQHFGDGTRLSIL.

The chain is built from TRBV7-2 and TRBJ2-7; a weak D match, TRBD2 (6 bases). The ends were cut back, 4 bases at V and 6 bases at J, with 16 bases in the middle. The CDR3 runs to 14 residues. Looked up from germline, CDR1 is SGHTA and CDR2 is FQGNSA. This chain's CDR3 is CASSSGLGEVEQYF. The CDR3, as DNA: TGTGCCAGCAGCTCGGGGCTCGGGGAGGTCGAGCAGTACTTC.

The rearrangement joins TRBV10-3 to TRBJ2-1; D is possibly TRBD2 (5 bases). CDR3 length: 16 residues. V was cut by 3 bases and J by 7 bases, with 19 bases left in between. Germline assignment: CDR1 ENHRY and CDR2 SYGVKD. The CDR3 loop is CAISDRGVGGRNEQFF. Here the CDR3 DNA reads TGTGCCATCAGTGATAGAGGCGTTGGAGGCAGGAATGAGCAGTTCTTC.

The chain has TRBV9 and TRBJ1-1; D gene uncertain. With 0 bases removed from V and 0 bases from J, the gap between germline ends came to 9 bases. The germline CDR1 and CDR2 sequences are SGDLS and YYNGEE. The CDR3 consists of 15 residues. This CDR3 is CASSVVPRLNTEAFF. In DNA, the CDR3 is TGTGCCAGCAGCGTAGTTCCCAGGCTGAACACTGAAGCTTTCTTT.

The chain is built from TRBV6-5 and TRBJ2-7; 9 bases match TRBD1. CDR3 length: 15 amino acids. The J segment lost 6 bases and the V segment lost 8 bases, leaving 14 bases of the junction unmatched. Germline V lookup: CDR1 MNHEY, CDR2 SVGAGI. This CDR3 is CASQINRGLFSEQYF. DNA of the CDR3: TGTGCCAGCCAAATAAACAGGGGGCTCTTTTCCGAGCAGTACTTC.

The chain recombines TRBV2 with TRBJ1-1; D uncertain. The CDR3 runs 15 residues. Trimming removed 3 bases at V and 1 base at J, with 12 bases between. Looked up from germline, CDR1 is SNHLY and CDR2 is FYNNEI. CDR3 sequence: CASSDRHLRNTEAFF. The CDR3 nucleotides read TGTGCCAGCAGTGACCGACACCTAAGGAACACTGAAGCTTTCTTT.

J is TRBJ1-6 and V is TRBV27; tentative D call: TRBD1 (6 bases). The V end was cut by 0 bases, the J end by 7 bases, with 16 bases between. From germline, CDR1 is MNHEY and CDR2 SMNVEV (reference sequence). This CDR3 is 17 amino acids long. This chain's CDR3 is CASSLSMDRTQNSPLHF. CDR3 DNA: TGTGCCAGCAGTTTATCGATGGACAGAACGCAGAATTCACCCCTCCACTTT.

This chain uses TRBV3-1 (or the pseudogene TRBV3-2) with TRBJ1-3; D is perhaps TRBD1 (6 bases). Between the trimmed V and J ends, which lost 2 bases and 2 bases, there was a span of 16 bases. CDR3 length equals 17 residues. CDR1 and CDR2 (germline): LGHDT, YNNKEL (reference sequence). The CDR3 bases are TGTGCCAGCAGCCAACGGAAGGGCAGGGGAGCTGGAAACACCATATATTTT. It codes for CASSQRKGRGAGNTIYF.

In the case of this clone: The sample holds other DNA sequences that translate to the same CDR3. This chain links TRBV30 with TRBJ2-5, with a tentative D call TRBD1 (6 bases). Trimming shortened V by 0 bases and J by 5 bases, and 7 bases separated the two germline ends. The CDR3 consists of 12 residues. Germline V gene data show CDR1 as GTSNPN and CDR2 as SVGIG (reference sequence). The CDR3 loop reads CAWSVQGETQYF. Here the CDR3 DNA reads TGTGCCTGGAGTGTACAGGGTGAGACCCAGTACTTC.

The chain carries TRBV2 and TRBJ2-4; D gene unclear. V was cut by 7 bases and J by 7 bases, with 14 bases left in between. Germline V gives CDR1 SNHLY, CDR2 FYNNEI. The CDR3 extends over 13 amino acids. CDR3 protein: CASNPVWANIQYF. The CDR3 DNA reads as TGTGCCAGCAACCCCGTGTGGGCGAACATTCAGTACTTC.

The chain has TRBV4-1 and TRBJ1-2, with D uncertain. The CDR3 is 14 residues long. CDR1 and CDR2 (germline): MGHRA, YSYEKL. The ends were cut back, 4 bases at V and 1 base at J, with 10 bases in the middle. CDR3 DNA: TGCGCCAGCAGCCCTTTCCTAGTTAACTATGGCTACACCTTC. Its translation is CASSPFLVNYGYTF.

The chain has TRBV19 and TRBJ2-3; D might be TRBD2 (6 bases). The CDR3 is 16 residues long. The V gene lost 0 bases and the J gene lost 3 bases, with 13 bases spanning the gap. Per the germline V gene, CDR1 is LNHDA and CDR2 is SQIVND (reference sequence). The CDR3 is CASSIDHGRATDTQYF. CDR3 nucleotides: TGTGCCAGTAGTATAGATCACGGGAGAGCGACAGATACGCAGTATTTT.

The rearrangement joins TRBV6-2 or TRBV6-3 to TRBJ1-6; TRBD1 agrees at 10 bases. The trim removed 2 bases at V and 4 bases at J, leaving 5 bases unmatched. This CDR3 comprises 17 residues. Germline CDR1 is MNHEY and CDR2 is SVGEGT. This CDR3 reads CASSYGQGVGYNSPLHF. The DNA of the CDR3 is TGTGCCAGCAGTTACGGACAGGGGGTAGGTTATAATTCACCCCTCCACTTT.

The chain uses TRBV7-8 and TRBJ2-1; TRBD2 might be the D (5 bases). Trimming shortened V by 3 bases and J by 9 bases, and 18 bases separated the two germline ends. This CDR3 is built from 15 residues. Per germline, CDR1 SGHVS and CDR2 FQNEAQ. This chain's CDR3 is CASSFQLVGIGEQFF. DNA for the CDR3: TGTGCCAGCAGCTTTCAACTAGTGGGAATCGGTGAGCAGTTCTTC. The full variable domain, rest sourced from reference TRBV7-8 and TRBJ2-1, is GAGVSQSPRYKVAKRGQDVALRCDPISGHVSLFWYQQALGQGPEFLTYFQNEAQLDKSGLPSDRFFAERPEGSVSTLKIQRTQQEDSAVYLCASSFQLVGIGEQFFGPGTRLTVL.

This sequence joins TRBV21-1 and TRBJ2-5; no check of the table's D call, TRBD2, against the DNA was made. TRBV21-1 is shown as a pseudogene. The CDR3 contains 14 residues. The CDR3 loop is CASSKVNRSETQYF. The CDR3 region has the DNA TGTGCCAGCAGCAAAGTTAATAGATCGGAGACCCAGTACTTC.

The chain uses TRBV19 and TRBJ1-3; D call uncertain. CDR3 length equals 16 residues. CDR1 LNHDA and CDR2 SQIVND come from the germline V gene (reference sequence). V lost 6 bases and J lost 4, with 19 bases in between. This CDR3 reads CASRSNRGMEGNTIYF. The CDR3 DNA follows: TGTGCCAGTAGGTCGAATAGAGGGATGGAAGGAAACACCATATATTTT.

The chain links TRBV27 to TRBJ1-2; maybe TRBD1 (6 bases). Trimming removed 5 bases at V and 6 bases at J, with 19 bases between. Germline V lookup: CDR1 MNHEY, CDR2 SMNVEV (reference sequence). The length of the CDR3 is 15 residues. This CDR3 reads CASSVRDTNLNGYTF. In nucleotides, the CDR3 is TGTGCCAGCAGTGTCCGGGACACCAACTTGAATGGCTACACCTTC.

The genes are TRBV5-6 and TRBJ2-1; D perhaps matches TRBD2 (7 bases). V lost 4 bases and J 12 bases, leaving 17 bases between the germline ends. Germline V gene sequence: CDR1 SGHDT, CDR2 YYEEEE. The CDR3 is 13 residues long. The chain's CDR3 is CASSGGTGGPQFF. The CDR3 nucleotides read TGTGCCAGCAGCGGGGGGACCGGGGGGCCGCAGTTCTTC.

In nucleotides, the CDR3 is TGCGCCAGCAGCTTCTGGACAGGACCGTCATATGGCTACACCTTC. It is translated as CASSFWTGPSYGYTF. This chain connects TRBV5-1 to TRBJ1-2, with TRBD1 matching over 7 bases. The germline V gene encodes CDR1 SGHRS and CDR2 YFSETQ. Trimming removed 2 bases from V and 5 bases from J; junction bases left unmatched: 9. This CDR3 contains 15 residues.